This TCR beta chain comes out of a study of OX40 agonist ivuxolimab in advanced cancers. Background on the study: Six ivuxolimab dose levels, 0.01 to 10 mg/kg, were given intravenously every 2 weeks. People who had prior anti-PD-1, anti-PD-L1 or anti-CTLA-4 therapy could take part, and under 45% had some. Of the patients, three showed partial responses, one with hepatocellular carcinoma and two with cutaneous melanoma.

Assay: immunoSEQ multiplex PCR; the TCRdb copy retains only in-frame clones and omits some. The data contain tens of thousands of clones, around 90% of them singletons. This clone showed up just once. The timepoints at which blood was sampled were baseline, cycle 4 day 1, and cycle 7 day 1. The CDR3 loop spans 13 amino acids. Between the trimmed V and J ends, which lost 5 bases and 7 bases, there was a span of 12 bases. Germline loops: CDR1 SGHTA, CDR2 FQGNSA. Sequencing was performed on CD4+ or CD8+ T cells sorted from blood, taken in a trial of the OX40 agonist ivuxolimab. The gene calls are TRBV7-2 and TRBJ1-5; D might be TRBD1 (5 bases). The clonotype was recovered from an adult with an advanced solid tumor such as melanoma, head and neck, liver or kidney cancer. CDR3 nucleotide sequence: TGTGCCAGCAGCCCCCAGGGAGGGCAGCCCCAGCATTTT. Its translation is CASSPQGGQPQHF.